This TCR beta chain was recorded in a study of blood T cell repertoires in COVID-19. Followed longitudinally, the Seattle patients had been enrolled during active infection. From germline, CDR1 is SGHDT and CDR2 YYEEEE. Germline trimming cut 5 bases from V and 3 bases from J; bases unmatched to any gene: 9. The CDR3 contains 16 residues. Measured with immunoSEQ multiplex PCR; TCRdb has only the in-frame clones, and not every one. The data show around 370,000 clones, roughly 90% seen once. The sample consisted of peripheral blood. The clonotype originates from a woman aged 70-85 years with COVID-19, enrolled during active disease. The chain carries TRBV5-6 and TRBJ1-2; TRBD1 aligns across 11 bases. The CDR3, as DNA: TGTGCCAGCAGTTCGGACAGGGGGCCTAGGTACTATGGCTACACCTTC. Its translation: CASSSDRGPRYYGYTF.